Listed here are 24 T cell receptor beta chains from one sample, sequenced in a study of T cells in Graves' hyperthyroidism and ophthalmopathy. The TCR beta CDR3 regions underwent amplification using RNA transcripts as the source. Initially, a first-round RT-PCR of the TCR CDR3 employed the HTBI primer set. Via MiXCR, TCRdb re-called the multiplex PCR reads, giving one row per CDR3 protein. Among about 640,000 distinct CDR3 sequences listed, just under 45% were seen once. The specimen sequenced was peripheral blood or thyroid tissue (not recorded which). Receptors were obtained from an adult man with Graves' disease, either hyperthyroidism or ophthalmopathy (not recorded which).

V gene TRBV7-9 combines with J gene TRBJ1-1, with TRBD1 as a possible D gene (6 bases). Between the trimmed V and J ends, which lost 5 bases and 4 bases, there was a span of 23 bases. Germline V gene lookup returns CDR1 SEHNR and CDR2 FQNEAQ (reference sequence). The CDR3 has 17 residues. Written as DNA, the CDR3 is TGTGCCAGCAGCCCGCGGACGGGGGGGGCTCTCGGCACTGAAGCTTTCTTT. Residues: CASSPRTGGALGTEAFF. The full variable domain, with the rest looked up from reference TRBV7-9 and TRBJ1-1, is DTGVSQNPRHKITKRGQNVTFRCDPISEHNRLYWYRQTLGQGPEFLTYFQNEAQLEKSRLLSDRFSAERPKGSFSTLEIQRTEQGDSAMYLCASSPRTGGALGTEAFFGQGTRLTVV.

The V and J genes are TRBV7-8 and TRBJ2-5; the D gene could be TRBD1 or TRBD2 (5 bases each). The tail of the sequence fits TRBJ2-7 better, so the J call may be wrong. Germline V gene sequence: CDR1 SGHVS, CDR2 FQNEAQ. The CDR3 loop spans 16 amino acids. The CDR3 DNA sequence: TGTGCCAGCAGCTTAGTCCGGGGCGGGCCATCTTACGAGCAGTACTTC. Amino acid sequence: CASSLVRGGPSYEQYF.

This clonotype was detected once. The chain links TRBV25-1 to TRBJ2-2; 8 bases agree with TRBD1. V lost 9 bases and J lost 6; bases outside the gene matches: 9. Per germline, CDR1 MGHDK and CDR2 SYGVNS. The length of the CDR3 is 14 residues. The CDR3 spells CASRATGVAGELFF. The CDR3, as DNA: TGTGCCAGTAGGGCGACAGGGGTCGCCGGGGAGCTGTTTTTT.

This chain links TRBV6-1 with TRBJ1-6; no clear D. Trimming shortened V by 4 bases and J by 0 bases, and 7 bases separated the two germline ends. Germline V gene data show CDR1 as MNHNS and CDR2 as SASEGT. The CDR3 sequence is 15 residues long. CDR3 DNA sequence: TGTGCCAGCAGTGGAAGAAGCTCCTATAATTCACCCCTCCACTTT. Translation: CASSGRSSYNSPLHF.

The gene calls are TRBV2 and TRBJ1-2, with D possibly matching TRBD1 (6 bases). Germline V gives CDR1 SNHLY, CDR2 FYNNEI. There are 14 residues in the CDR3. Trimming took 6 bases from V and 2 from J, leaving 13 bases between them. CDR3 protein: CASSQAGQNYGYTF. The CDR3 region has the DNA TGTGCCAGCAGCCAAGCTGGACAGAACTATGGCTACACCTTC.

This clonotype was counted ten times or more. The chain uses TRBV29-1 and TRBJ1-2; 9 bases align to TRBD1. The CDR3 loop spans 16 amino acids. V gave up 6 bases and J gave up 7 bases; unmatched junction bases: 18. Germline V gene lookup returns CDR1 SQVTM and CDR2 ANQGSEA. CDR3 DNA sequence: TGCAGCGTGAGCGGACGTACAGGGGGCGCCCCGGGTGGCTACACCTTC. It specifies CSVSGRTGGAPGGYTF.

A few counts support this clonotype. The rearrangement uses TRBV12-3 or TRBV12-4 and TRBJ1-1, with 7 bases fitting TRBD1. The ends lost 3 bases at V and 0 bases at J; junction bases unmatched: 4. The CDR3 runs to 15 residues. The DNA for the CDR3 is TGTGCCAGCAGTTTCCGGGACAGCTTGAACACTGAAGCTTTCTTT. Translating gives CASSFRDSLNTEAFF.

This clonotype was seen more than once but under ten times. This chain connects TRBV7-2 to TRBJ1-1; D possibly corresponds to TRBD1 (6 bases). Looked up from germline, CDR1 is SGHTA and CDR2 is FQGNSA. V was clipped by 6 bases and J by 1 base, with 15 bases between them. The CDR3 sequence is 15 residues long. CDR3: CASRFTGIGNTEAFF. The CDR3 nucleotides are TGTGCCAGCAGATTTACAGGGATTGGGAACACTGAAGCTTTCTTT.

At least ten counts were recorded for this clonotype. This sequence joins TRBV2 and TRBJ2-5; 10 nucleotides line up with TRBD2. This CDR3 contains 14 residues. V lost 7 bases, J lost 0 bases, and 2 bases stayed unmatched. Germline V gene lookup returns CDR1 SNHLY and CDR2 FYNNEI. The CDR3 nucleotides are TGTGCCAGCAATAGCGGGGGGTACCAAGAGACCCAGTACTTC. As protein: CASNSGGYQETQYF.

This chain joins TRBV7-9 and TRBJ1-1; TRBD1 is a possible D gene (6 bases). Germline lookup yields CDR1 SEHNR and CDR2 FQNEAQ (reference sequence). The CDR3 runs 16 residues. V lost 6 bases and J 2 bases, leaving 19 bases between the germline ends. The CDR3 loop is CASSDSLGGVNTEAFF. CDR3 nucleotide sequence: TGTGCCAGCAGTGACAGCCTGGGGGGCGTAAACACTGAAGCTTTCTTT.

The chain uses TRBV4-2 and TRBJ2-5; the D gene is possibly TRBD1 (6 bases). Germline loops: CDR1 LGHNA, CDR2 YNFKEQ. V was clipped by 2 bases and J by 5 bases, with 15 bases between them. The CDR3 consists of 15 residues. The CDR3 DNA reads TGTGCCAGCAGCCAACAAAACAGGGAACGGGAGACCCAGTACTTC. Translated, it gives CASSQQNRERETQYF.

This sequence joins TRBV25-1 and TRBJ1-6; D gene ambiguous. CDR3 length: 13 amino acids. CDR1 MGHDK and CDR2 SYGVNS come from the germline V gene. V was pared by 8 bases and J by 7 bases, with 12 bases between. The CDR3, as DNA: TGTGCCAGCCGCGGCAGCGAGAATTCACCCCTCCACTTT. As protein: CASRGSENSPLHF.

This chain joins TRBV29-1 and TRBJ2-7; D gene unclear. The V and J ends lost 6 bases and 0 bases respectively, with 9 bases between them. This CDR3 contains 12 residues. Germline V gives CDR1 SQVTM, CDR2 ANQGSEA. CDR3 residues: CSVGFYSYEQYF. The CDR3 DNA follows: TGCAGCGTAGGGTTCTACTCCTACGAGCAGTACTTC.

This clonotype is a singleton in its sample. The V gene is TRBV29-1, the J gene TRBJ2-5; D is possibly TRBD1 (5 bases). The V gene lost 4 bases and the J gene lost 5 bases, with 11 bases spanning the gap. From germline, CDR1 is SQVTM and CDR2 ANQGSEA. The CDR3 consists of 12 residues. This CDR3 is CSVGSGSETQYF. CDR3 coding DNA: TGCAGCGTTGGGTCAGGGTCGGAGACCCAGTACTTC. Supplemented by reference TRBV29-1 and TRBJ2-5, the full variable domain reads SAVISQKPSRDICQRGTSLTIQCQVDSQVTMMFWYRQQPGQSLTLIATANQGSEATYESGFVIDKFPISRPNLTFSTLTVSNMSPEDSSIYLCSVGSGSETQYFGPGTRLLVL.

In its sample, this clonotype was seen a few times. This chain joins TRBV7-9 and TRBJ2-7, with 11 bases matching TRBD1. The junction had 5 bases not matched to a gene; V was cut back by 7 bases and J by 3 bases. This CDR3 spans 14 amino acids. Germline V gives CDR1 SEHNR, CDR2 FQNEAQ (reference sequence). CDR3 loop: CASMRDRGDYEQYF. The CDR3 DNA sequence: TGTGCCAGCATGCGGGACAGGGGGGACTACGAGCAGTACTTC.

This chain joins TRBV7-2 and TRBJ1-4; D might be TRBD1 (6 bases). Germline V gene lookup returns CDR1 SGHTA and CDR2 FQGNSA. With 5 bases removed from V and 3 bases from J, the gap between germline ends came to 13 bases. The CDR3 loop spans 15 amino acids. The CDR3 reads CASSPWGQPNEKLFF. The CDR3 nucleotides read TGTGCCAGCAGCCCCTGGGGGCAGCCTAATGAAAAACTGTTTTTT.

Ten or more counts support this clonotype. The rearrangement joins TRBV7-8 to TRBJ1-2; no clear D gene. This CDR3 has 13 residues. Germline loops: CDR1 SGHVS, CDR2 FQNEAQ. Deletions cut 7 bases from V and 7 bases from J, with 16 bases between. The CDR3: CASTPGPRVGYTF. CDR3 nucleotide sequence: TGTGCCAGCACCCCCGGTCCGAGGGTTGGCTACACCTTC. Full variable domain (rest looked up from reference TRBV7-8 and TRBJ1-2): GAGVSQSPRYKVAKRGQDVALRCDPISGHVSLFWYQQALGQGPEFLTYFQNEAQLDKSGLPSDRFFAERPEGSVSTLKIQRTQQEDSAVYLCASTPGPRVGYTFGSGTRLTVV.

This clonotype came up a few times. The chain joins TRBV2 to TRBJ2-7; TRBD1 matches 8 bases. There are 12 residues in the CDR3. Germline values: CDR1 SNHLY, CDR2 FYNNEI. J lost 3 bases, V lost 7 bases, and 2 bases had no gene match. CDR3 region: CASTTGGYEQYF. The CDR3 DNA sequence: TGTGCCAGCACCACAGGGGGCTACGAGCAGTACTTC.

Ten or more counts support this clonotype. This chain connects TRBV2 to TRBJ1-3; D is unresolved. In germline, CDR1 is SNHLY, CDR2 FYNNEI. This CDR3 region has 17 residues. The germline V and J ends were trimmed by 2 bases and 3 bases, with 17 bases remaining between them. The CDR3 region is CASSEWAAPGSGNTIYF. The CDR3, as DNA: TGTGCCAGCAGTGAATGGGCAGCCCCTGGGAGTGGAAACACCATATATTTT.

This clonotype was counted many times. The V and J genes are TRBV29-1 and TRBJ1-5, with 9 bases fitting TRBD1. The CDR3 spans 14 residues. Unmatched junction bases numbered 8, after V lost 6 bases and J lost 5 bases. Looked up from germline, CDR1 is SQVTM and CDR2 is ANQGSEA. The CDR3 protein is CSVTFGTGHQPQHF. The CDR3 DNA reads as TGCAGCGTCACATTCGGGACAGGGCATCAGCCCCAGCATTTT.

This clonotype was observed at least ten times. This chain links TRBV7-8 with TRBJ2-7; weak D call: TRBD2 (5 bases). This CDR3 region has 13 residues. Germline V CDR1 and CDR2: SGHVS, FQNEAQ. Trimming took off 1 base at V and 6 bases at J, with 10 bases between the two ends. The CDR3 coding sequence is TGTGCCAGCAGCTTAGACCTAGCCGGCGAGCAGTACTTC. This gives the protein CASSLDLAGEQYF.

This clonotype was observed once. V and J are TRBV11-2 and TRBJ2-6, with 9 bases lining up with TRBD2. V was clipped by 5 bases and J by 4 bases; unmatched bases: 12. This CDR3 is built from 18 residues. Looked up from germline, CDR1 is SGHAT and CDR2 is FQNNGV. The CDR3 protein is CASSVVGGGGAGANVLTF. In nucleotides, the CDR3 is TGTGCCAGCAGCGTTGTGGGAGGCGGGGGGGCCGGGGCCAACGTCCTGACTTTC.

On this clonotype: With a much larger clone just one base away, this may be a read error. The V gene is TRBV24-1, the J gene TRBJ2-5; D is perhaps TRBD1 (6 bases). Germline loops: CDR1 KGHDR, CDR2 SFDVKD. Trimming cost V 4 bases and J 2 bases, with 19 bases left between them. The CDR3 is 17 amino acids. The CDR3 here is CATSDPARTAKQETQYF. The CDR3 DNA sequence: TGTGCCACCAGTGACCCTGCGCGGACAGCTAAGCAAGAGACCCAGTACTTC.

This clonotype was detected a few times. An end of the junction differs from the germline gene, which may be a read error. The genes are TRBV5-1 and TRBJ1-6; possibly TRBD1 for D (6 bases). There are 14 residues in the CDR3. From germline, CDR1 is SGHRS and CDR2 YFSETQ. The CDR3 region is CASSAGQNNSPLHF. The DNA for the CDR3 is TGTGCCAGCAGCGCAGGACAGAATAATTCACCCCTCCACTTT.